Listed here are 8 T cell receptor beta chains from one sample, sequenced in a study of molecular identifiers for immune sequencing clone quantification. TCRdb reprocessed the PCR reads via MiXCR and lists one record per CDR3 protein. The sample consists of about 640,000 distinct CDR3 sequences, about 20% of them appearing once. Sequencing used naive CD8+ T cells from blood, with Jurkat cell RNA spiked in. As for subset: FACS-sorted CD8+CD4-CCR7+CD45RA+ naive T cells. These receptors originate from a human donor in good health. Some libraries in this study had Jurkat cell RNA spiked in.

The V and J genes are TRBV5-5 and TRBJ2-2; D remains ambiguous. The CDR3 loop spans 15 amino acids. V was pared by 2 bases and J by 2 bases, with 10 bases between. Germline CDR1 is SGHKS and CDR2 is YYEKEE (reference sequence). The CDR3 bases are TGTGCCAGCAGCTTCCCCACAGCAAACACCGGGGAGCTGTTTTTT. This codes for CASSFPTANTGELFF.

A remark on this clonotype: A read error may be the cause here, since a much bigger clone is one base away. The chain is built from TRBV12-3 or TRBV12-4 and TRBJ1-4, with D possibly TRBD1 on 5 matching bases. The CDR3 has 14 residues. The V end was cut by 6 bases, the J end by 0 bases, with 8 bases between. DNA of the CDR3: TGTGCCAGCAGAGGGGCACCAACTAATGAAAAACTGTTTTTT. This codes for CASRGAPTNEKLFF.

Regarding this clonotype: A much larger clone lies a single base off, so this may be a read error. The rearrangement links TRBV12-3 or TRBV12-4 to TRBJ2-7; tentatively, D is TRBD1 (5 bases). This CDR3 contains 16 residues. V dropped 3 bases and J dropped 2 bases, with 17 bases sitting between them. The CDR3 DNA sequence: TGTGCCAGCAGTTTCCTCGACGACGGACATCCCTACGAGCAGTACTTC. Its protein product is CASSFLDDGHPYEQYF.

This rearrangement joins TRBV20-1 to TRBJ2-2; D is possibly TRBD1 (6 bases). The ends were cut back, 0 bases at V and 0 bases at J, with 11 bases in the middle. The CDR3 consists of 16 residues. CDR1 DFQATT and CDR2 SNEGSKA come from the germline V gene (reference sequence). The CDR3 sequence is CSARDRRGTNTGELFF. CDR3 in DNA: TGCAGTGCTAGAGATAGAAGGGGGACGAACACCGGGGAGCTGTTTTTT.

Points on this clonotype: A much bigger clone sits one base away, suggesting this may be a read error. The genes are TRBV20-1 and TRBJ2-7, with 7 bases that match TRBD2. The germline CDR1 and CDR2 sequences are DFQATT and SNEGSKA (reference sequence). CDR3 length equals 17 residues. The CDR3, as DNA: TGCAGTGCTAGAGATCTGAGAGCGGGAAGCCGCGGCTACGAGCAGCACTTC. It yields the protein CSARDLRAGSRGYEQHF.

This clonotype appeared once. The junction shows a germline mismatch at one end, possibly a read error. This chain connects TRBV29-1 to TRBJ1-1; tentative D call: TRBD1 (5 bases). The CDR3 is 14 residues long. CDR1 is SQVTM and CDR2 is ANQGSEA in the germline V gene. The CDR3 DNA sequence: TGCAGCGTTGAACCGGCCGCGGTGGACACTGAGGCTTTCTTT. This sequence encodes CSVEPAAVDTEAFF.

This sequence joins TRBV12-3 or TRBV12-4 and TRBJ2-1, with 11 bases that match TRBD1. The CDR3 spans 16 residues. With V trimmed by 6 bases and J by 9 bases, 13 bases remained unmatched. The CDR3 DNA is TGTGCCAGCAGCAACACGAGGGACAGGGGGACTTTTGAGCAGTTCTTC. It specifies CASSNTRDRGTFEQFF.

Worth noting for this clonotype: Likely a read error: the CDR3 ends without its conserved phenylalanine or tryptophan. The V call is TRBV19, the J call TRBJ2-1; tentative D call: TRBD2 (5 bases). The CDR3 covers 13 residues. Trimming took off 4 bases at V and 3 bases at J, with 7 bases between the two ends. CDR1 LNHDA and CDR2 SQIVND come from the germline V gene (reference sequence). The CDR3 region has the DNA TGTGCCAGTAGTAGCGGGTTCTACAATGAGCAGTTCCTC. Protein sequence: CASSSGFYNEQFL.